This is a list of T cell receptor beta chains from one sample in a study of T cells in Graves' hyperthyroidism and ophthalmopathy. TCRdb reprocessed the multiplex PCR reads via MiXCR and lists one record per CDR3 protein. The table includes about 500,000 distinct CDR3 sequences, around 15% detected once. The sequenced sample was blood. The receptors were sampled from a woman in her twenties or thirties with Graves' ophthalmopathy. Each CDR3 is given with its conserved first and last residue. A D gene is named only where the DNA matches it firmly. Where a row states a size, it is once, few, many or the class of an expanded clone; other rows omit it.

J: TRBJ2-1; length: 14; V: TRBV27; D: -; size: few; CDR3: CASSLTGWVNEQFF; DNA: TGTGCCAGCAGTTTAACAGGGTGGGTCAATGAGCAGTTCTTC
J: TRBJ2-4; length: 15; V: TRBV6-2/TRBV6-3; D: -; size: -; CDR3: CASSYLGAAKNIQYF; DNA: TGTGCCAGCAGTTACTTGGGCGCGGCCAAAAACATTCAGTACTTC
J: TRBJ1-4; length: 12; V: TRBV28; D: -; size: few; CDR3: CASMGFNEKLFF; DNA: TGTGCCAGCATGGGATTTAATGAAAAACTGTTTTTT
J: TRBJ2-7; length: 14; V: TRBV12-3/TRBV12-4; D: TRBD2; size: many; CDR3: CASSFRAGGQGQYF; DNA: TGTGCCAGCAGTTTCCGAGCGGGAGGGCAAGGGCAGTACTTC
J: TRBJ2-7; length: 14; V: TRBV12-3/TRBV12-4; D: -; size: many; CDR3: CASSPWTASYEQYF; DNA: TGTGCCAGCAGTCCTTGGACAGCCTCCTACGAGCAGTACTTC
J: TRBJ2-7; length: 15; V: TRBV27; D: -; size: many; CDR3: CASSLHSGAAYEQYF; DNA: TGTGCCAGCAGTTTACATAGCGGAGCTGCCTACGAGCAGTACTTC
J: TRBJ1-3; length: 15; V: TRBV7-2; D: -; size: few; CDR3: CASSFPGARGNTIYF; DNA: TGTGCCAGCAGCTTCCCGGGGGCAAGGGGAAACACCATATATTTT
J: TRBJ1-1; length: 13; V: TRBV27; D: -; size: few; CDR3: CASSSGLSTEAFF; DNA: TGTGCCAGCAGTTCAGGGCTAAGCACTGAAGCTTTCTTT
J: TRBJ1-2; length: 17; V: TRBV7-9; D: TRBD1; size: -; CDR3: CASSLDVAGQGTYGYTF; DNA: TGTGCCAGCAGCTTAGACGTCGCGGGACAGGGAACTTATGGCTACACCTTC
J: TRBJ1-5; length: 14; V: TRBV7-2; D: -; size: -; CDR3: CASSLNRQTQPQHF; DNA: TGTGCCAGCAGCTTAAACCGTCAAACTCAGCCCCAGCATTTT
J: TRBJ1-5; length: 15; V: TRBV19; D: -; size: -; CDR3: CASTISGSGNQPQHF; DNA: TGTGCCAGTACCATTTCCGGAAGCGGCAATCAGCCCCAGCATTTT
J: TRBJ2-5; length: 15; V: TRBV9; D: TRBD2; size: many; CDR3: CASSVGLAGEETQYF; DNA: TGTGCCAGCAGCGTTGGACTAGCGGGAGAAGAGACCCAGTACTTC
J: TRBJ1-2; length: 13; V: TRBV28; D: -; size: many; CDR3: CASSKGQFYGYTF; DNA: TGTGCCAGCAGTAAAGGACAGTTCTATGGCTACACCTTC
J: TRBJ1-5; length: 16; V: TRBV4-1; D: TRBD1; size: -; CDR3: CASSPGQAYSNQPQHF; DNA: TGCGCCAGCAGCCCGGGACAGGCGTATAGCAATCAGCCCCAGCATTTT
J: TRBJ2-5; length: 16; V: TRBV7-8; D: -; size: -; CDR3: CASSFSGTHLQETQYF; DNA: TGTGCCAGCAGCTTCTCCGGGACCCATCTCCAAGAGACCCAGTACTTC
J: TRBJ2-3; length: 13; V: TRBV20-1; D: -; size: many; CDR3: CSAIGGNIDTQYF; DNA: TGCAGTGCTATAGGGGGGAATATAGATACGCAGTATTTT
J: TRBJ2-5; length: 14; V: TRBV7-9; D: -; size: few; CDR3: CASSLAWKKETQYF; DNA: TGTGCCAGCAGCTTAGCATGGAAGAAAGAGACCCAGTACTTC
J: TRBJ1-2; length: 15; V: TRBV20-1; D: -; size: -; CDR3: CSAGGMGGANYGYTF; DNA: TGCAGTGCCGGAGGGATGGGGGGCGCTAACTATGGCTACACCTTC
J: TRBJ1-1; length: 17; V: TRBV30; D: -; size: -; CDR3: CAWSVRGVRITGTEAFF; DNA: TGTGCCTGGAGTGTAAGGGGGGTTCGGATCACGGGGACTGAAGCTTTCTTT
J: TRBJ2-7; length: 15; V: TRBV30; D: -; size: many; CDR3: CAWSGWRISSYEQYF; DNA: TGTGCCTGGAGTGGCTGGAGAATTAGCTCCTACGAGCAGTACTTC